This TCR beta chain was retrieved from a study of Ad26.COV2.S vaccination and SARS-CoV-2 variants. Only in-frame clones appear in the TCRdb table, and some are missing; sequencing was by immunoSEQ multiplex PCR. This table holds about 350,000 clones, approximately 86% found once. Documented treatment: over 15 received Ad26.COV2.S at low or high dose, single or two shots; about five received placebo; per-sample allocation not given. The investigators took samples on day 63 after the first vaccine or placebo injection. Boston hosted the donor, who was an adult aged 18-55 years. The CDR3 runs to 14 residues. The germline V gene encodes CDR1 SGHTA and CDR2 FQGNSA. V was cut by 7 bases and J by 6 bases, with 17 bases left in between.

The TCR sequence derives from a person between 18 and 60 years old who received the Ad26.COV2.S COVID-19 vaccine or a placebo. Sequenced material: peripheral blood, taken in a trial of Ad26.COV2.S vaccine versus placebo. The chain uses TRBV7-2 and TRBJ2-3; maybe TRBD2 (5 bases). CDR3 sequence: CASKAAGIDDTQYF. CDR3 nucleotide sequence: TGTGCCAGCAAAGCCGCCGGGATCGACGATACGCAGTATTTT.